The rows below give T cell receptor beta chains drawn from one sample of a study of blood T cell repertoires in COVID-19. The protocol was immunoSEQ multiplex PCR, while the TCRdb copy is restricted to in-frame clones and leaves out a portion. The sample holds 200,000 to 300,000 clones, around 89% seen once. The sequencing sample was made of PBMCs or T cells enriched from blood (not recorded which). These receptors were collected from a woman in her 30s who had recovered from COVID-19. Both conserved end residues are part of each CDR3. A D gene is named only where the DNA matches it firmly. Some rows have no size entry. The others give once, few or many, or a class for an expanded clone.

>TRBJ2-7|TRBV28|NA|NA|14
TGTGCCAGCAGAGTAGCGGGACAGAGGTACGAGCAGTACTTC
CASRVAGQRYEQYF
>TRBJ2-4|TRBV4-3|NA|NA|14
TGCGCCAGCAGCCCGGACTCCCAGAACGTTCTTCAGTACTTC
CASSPDSQNVLQYF
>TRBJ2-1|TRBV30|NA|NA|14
TGTGCCTGGAGTGGGACTTCCCCTAGCAATGAGCAGTTCTTC
CAWSGTSPSNEQFF
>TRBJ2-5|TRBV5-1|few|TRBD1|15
TGCGCCAGCAGCCAGAACGGACAGGGACAAGAGACCCAGTACTTC
CASSQNGQGQETQYF
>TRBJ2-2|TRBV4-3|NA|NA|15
TGCGCCAGCAGCCCAGGACAACGCAACACCGGGGAGCTGTTTTTT
CASSPGQRNTGELFF
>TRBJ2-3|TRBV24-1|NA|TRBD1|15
TGTGCCACCGCCAACTCAGGGGGCGGCACAGATACGCAGTATTTT
CATANSGGGTDTQYF
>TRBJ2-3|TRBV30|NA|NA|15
TGTGCCTGGAGGGGGACCGGGACTAGCACAGATACGCAGTATTTT
CAWRGTGTSTDTQYF
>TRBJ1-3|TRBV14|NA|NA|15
TGTGCCAGCAGCCAGCAGGGCCTCTCTGGAAACACCATATATTTT
CASSQQGLSGNTIYF
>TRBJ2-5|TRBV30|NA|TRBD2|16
TGTGCCTGGACCCTAAAGCGGGACCCCAAAAAGGAGACCCAGTACTTC
CAWTLKRDPKKETQYF
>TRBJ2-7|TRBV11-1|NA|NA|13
TGTGCCAGCAGCTTAGTGCGGGTAGGCGAGCAGTACTTC
CASSLVRVGEQYF
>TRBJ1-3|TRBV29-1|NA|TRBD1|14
TGCAGCGTTGAAGGGGACAGCTCTGGAAACACCATATATTTT
CSVEGDSSGNTIYF
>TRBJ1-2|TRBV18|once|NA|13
TGTGCCAGCTCACCAAACAGGGAAGGTGGCTACACCTTC
CASSPNREGGYTF
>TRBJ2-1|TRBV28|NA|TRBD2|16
TGTGCCAGCAGTCTTACCGGGACTAGCGGGAGTCTGGAGCAGTTCTTC
CASSLTGTSGSLEQFF
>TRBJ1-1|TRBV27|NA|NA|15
TGTGCCAGCAGTTTCCCTATAACAGGGAACACTGAAGCTTTCTTT
CASSFPITGNTEAFF
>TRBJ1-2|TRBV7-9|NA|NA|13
TGTGCCAGCAGCTTCAACCGGGGGGATGGCTACACCTTC
CASSFNRGDGYTF
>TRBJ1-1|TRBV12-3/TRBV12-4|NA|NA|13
TGTGCCAGCAGTTTAGCACAGCACACTGAAGCTTTCTTT
CASSLAQHTEAFF
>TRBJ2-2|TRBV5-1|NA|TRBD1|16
TGCGCCAGCAGCTTGGCTTGGACAGGGGCCACCGGGGAGCTGTTTTTT
CASSLAWTGATGELFF
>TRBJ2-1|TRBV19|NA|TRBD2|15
TGTGCCAGTAGAAGGACTAGCGGGCCCTACAATGAGCAGTTCTTC
CASRRTSGPYNEQFF
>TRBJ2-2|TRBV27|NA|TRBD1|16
TGTGCCAGCAGTTCCGGGACAGGGAAAAACACCGGGGAGCTGTTTTTT
CASSSGTGKNTGELFF
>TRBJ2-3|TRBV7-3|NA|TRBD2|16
TGTGCCAGCAGCTCCCAACCTAGCGGGAATTCAAATACGCAGTATTTT
CASSSQPSGNSNTQYF
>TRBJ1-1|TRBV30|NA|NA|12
TGTGCCTGGGACCGTCTGAGCACTGAAGCTTTCTTT
CAWDRLSTEAFF
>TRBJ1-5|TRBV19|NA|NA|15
TGTGCCAGCTCAGGGGCTGGGGGCGAGGGTCAGCCCCAGCATTTT
CASSGAGGEGQPQHF
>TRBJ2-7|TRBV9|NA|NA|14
TGTGCCAGCAGCGGGGGGCGCGCCTCCTACGAGCAGTACTTC
CASSGGRASYEQYF
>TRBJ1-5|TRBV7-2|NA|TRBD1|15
TGTGCCAGCAGCTCTAACAGGGGAGGCGGTCAGCCCCAGCATTTT
CASSSNRGGGQPQHF
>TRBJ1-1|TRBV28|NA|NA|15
TGTGCCAGCAGGGAGGGCGGGGGCCAAGGCGCTGAAGCTTTCTTT
CASREGGGQGAEAFF
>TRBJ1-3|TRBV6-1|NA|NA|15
TGTGCCAGCAGTGAATACGGGTTCTCTGGAAACACCATATATTTT
CASSEYGFSGNTIYF
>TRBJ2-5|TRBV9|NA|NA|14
TGTGCCAGCAGCGTAGGTTTTGGGGGGGAGACCCAGTACTTC
CASSVGFGGETQYF
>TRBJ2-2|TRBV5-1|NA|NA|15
TGCGCCAGCAGCTTGAGCGGAAGCTTCACCGGGGAGCTGTTTTTT
CASSLSGSFTGELFF